The following is a T cell receptor (beta chain) sequence with its context. The data were produced by immunoSEQ multiplex PCR, yet TCRdb's version contains in-frame clones alone and is incomplete. The sample holds about 200,000 clones, around 83% seen once. This CDR3 region has 15 residues. Losses at the gene ends were 3 bases for V and 2 bases for J; bases not matched to a gene: 5. The germline CDR1 and CDR2 sequences are LNHDA and SQIVND (reference sequence). This sample is part of a study of blood T cell repertoires in COVID-19. The receptor's source is a human donor in a cohort sampled during active COVID-19. The sample taken for sequencing was peripheral blood. The V gene is TRBV19, the J gene TRBJ2-7; TRBD2 aligns across 9 bases. This chain's CDR3 is CASSIDSGSTYEQYF. Written as DNA, the CDR3 is TGTGCCAGTAGTATTGATAGCGGGAGTACCTACGAGCAGTACTTC.